These T cell receptor beta chains were read from a single sample in a study of blood T cells in healthy people across ages. TCRdb processed the 5' RACE reads anew with MiXCR; each CDR3 protein has one entry. The data show approximately 800,000 distinct CDR3 sequences, roughly 64% seen once. Sequencing was performed on blood. Every receptor here comes from a man aged 25-45 years in good health. Each CDR3 is given without its conserved first and last residue.

v_gene	j_gene	CDR3aa
TRBV7-2	TRBJ2-7	ASSYGQLSGDSYEQY
TRBV3-1	TRBJ2-1	ASSPRASSYNEQF
TRBV11-1	TRBJ2-3	ASTPGQGAEDTQY
TRBV28	TRBJ2-1	ASSFPGRAYNEQF
TRBV7-2	TRBJ2-2	ASSLVGSGYTGELF
TRBV27	TRBJ2-1	ASRLGRILPYNEQF
TRBV15	TRBJ2-3	ATSRSGQSSTDTQY
TRBV27	TRBJ2-1	ASSLTGESSYNEQF
TRBV27	TRBJ2-7	ASSFGAGGPHEQY
TRBV12-3/TRBV12-4	-	ASSPLGGREQY
TRBV20-1	TRBJ2-5	SARRQGETQY
TRBV30	TRBJ2-6	AWSSGANVLT
TRBV7-9	TRBJ2-3	ASAAWADTQY
TRBV12-3/TRBV12-4	TRBJ2-1	ASSLARQGGQF
TRBV6-5	TRBJ2-1	ASSQTTGGMQF
TRBV20-1	TRBJ1-1	SARDLIAGDLVVEAF
TRBV4-2	TRBJ2-1	ASSQRRGTSGSVGSYNEQF
TRBV20-1	TRBJ2-7	SARPGTSVYEQY
TRBV7-2	TRBJ2-3	ASSLDRYTDTQY
TRBV7-9	TRBJ2-3	ASSQGQTSGIHTQY
TRBV7-9	TRBJ2-3	ASRPGTGQTDTQY